Each of the 2 T cell receptor beta chains below was sequenced from the same sample in a study of T and B cells in COVID-19 patients (dated by TCRdb to the early 2020s). Instrument used: Illumina MiSeq. Multiplex PCR with BIOMED2 TRB-A/B primer pools was used to amplify the TRB rearrangements. The public sequencing data were trimmed at Q25 with fastp and processed into clonotypes with MiXCR by TCRdb, which kept only in-frame beta chains. Each entry is one CDR3 protein sequence, shown with its most common DNA and genes. The sample table lists approximately 5,000 distinct CDR3 sequences, roughly 26% of them with a count of one. The ten largest account for approximately 12% of the sample. TRB repertoires were amplified from 250-500 ng of genomic DNA extracted from blood. Sequenced sample: blood. These receptors were collected from a human donor with active COVID-19.

By sample fraction, this clonotype is medium-sized. This chain links TRBV18 with TRBJ2-2; tentative D call: TRBD2 (5 bases). Trimming removed 4 bases at V and 4 bases at J, with 19 bases between. The CDR3 is 17 amino acids. Looked up from germline, CDR1 is KGHSH and CDR2 is LQKENI. The DNA for the CDR3 is TGTGCCAGCTCACAGAATACCGGGATCAGAATCACCGGGGAGCTGTTTTTT. It encodes CASSQNTGIRITGELFF.

This clonotype is termed medium-sized (0.01 to 0.1%). The J gene is TRBJ1-6, the V gene TRBV30; D unclear. CDR1 is GTSNPN and CDR2 is SVGIG in the germline V gene (reference sequence). Trimming left V 0 bases short and J 6 bases short, with 18 bases between. The CDR3 has 17 residues. CDR3 protein: CAWSVGSAGSTNSPLHF. The CDR3 coding sequence is TGTGCCTGGAGTGTAGGGTCAGCAGGTTCTACTAATTCACCCCTCCACTTT. Full variable domain (rest looked up from reference TRBV30 and TRBJ1-6): SQTIHQWPATLVQPVGSPLSLECTVEGTSNPNLYWYRQAAGRGLQLLFYSVGIGQISSEVPQNLSASRPQDRQFILSSKKLLLSDSGFYLCAWSVGSAGSTNSPLHFGNGTRLTVT.